This TCR beta chain was retrieved from a study of CD8+CD57+ T cells in acquired aplastic anemia (dated 2018 in TCRdb). About the study as a whole: A mean of around 3 ug of DNA, ranging from roughly 0.17 to 30 ug, was extracted from sorted CD4+ and CD8+ cells. CD8+CD57+ expansion was defined as frequency above the mean frequency observed in healthy subjects.

The investigation overall reported the following: Although roughly 30 CD8+ CDR3 sequences were shared by patients and controls, these sequences appeared highly expressed in patients and within the immunodominant clones of patients. No significant difference in CD8+ Simpson's diversity was found between patients and healthy controls (P=0.060).

Genomic DNA was used as template for profiling of TCR beta VDJ combinations and CDR3 sequences. An Illumina HiSeq 2000 was the platform used for TCR repertoire sequencing. In the authors' own workflow: Repertoire assessment relied on Simpson's diversity index, CDR3 size and DJ length profiles, and TRBV/TRBJ rearrangement plots. The immunodominant clone was defined as the most abundant DNA sequence in deep sequencing data. CDR3 amino acid sequences were checked for sharing across subjects and were also compared against the VDJdb database and published repertoires. Starting from the raw public reads, TCRdb applied fastp trimming at Q25, assembled clones with MiXCR and retained in-frame beta chains. Duplicate CDR3 protein sequences are folded into a single record with the most common DNA and genes. These V and J calls originate from TCRdb's pipeline instead of the authors' own analysis. This sample has about 170,000 distinct CDR3 sequences in its table, and 40% to 50% of those were observed once. 1.1% of the sample comes from the top ten.

Expansion of CD8+CD57+ cells had been shown by flow cytometry in the patients chosen for sequencing. Severe acquired aplastic anemia was diagnosed in all patients according to International Study of Aplastic Anemia and Agranulocytosis and Camitta criteria. No therapy had been received by the patients at the time of blood sampling. TCR repertoires of sorted CD4+ and CD8+ blood T cells from severe aplastic anemia patients and healthy subjects were deep-sequenced in the study. Patients were enrolled under clinicaltrials.gov protocols 00001620, 01623167, 00001397, 00071045, 00081523 and 00961064 in the USA. Ficoll-Paque density gradient centrifugation was used to isolate peripheral blood mononuclear cells. Before DNA extraction, CD4+ and CD8+ T cells were sorted by FACS or by magnetic beads. In this sample, this clonotype turned up a few times. Its recognized antigen is unknown. No base qualities exist here, and no much larger clone lies one base off it.

The sample consisted of sorted CD4+, CD8+, or CD8+CD57+ T cells (not recorded which) from PBMCs. The sequence derives from a human donor with aplastic anemia.

Read as DNA, the sequence is TGTGCCATCAGGATACAGGGTCTGACCACTGAAGCTTTCTTT. This codes for CAIRIQGLTTEAFF. The rearrangement combines TRBV10-3 with TRBJ1-1, with TRBD1 perhaps the D gene, on 6 matching bases. The germline V gene supplies CDR1 ENHRY and CDR2 SYGVKD. The CDR3 numbers 14 residues from cysteine through phenylalanine. Only the CDR3 DNA is retained, 42 bases long and in frame from the first base. V and J are truncated by 6 bases and 4 bases respectively, leaving an intervening sequence of 15 bases.